This T cell receptor (beta chain) is from a study of blood T cell repertoires in COVID-19. Overall study context: Acute-phase and convalescent COVID-19 samples originated in the United States, Italy and Spain. T cells, B-cell-depleted T cells, or PBMCs supplied cDNA or gDNA.

Using immunoSEQ multiplex PCR, the repertoire was profiled, and TCRdb retains in-frame clones only, with some absent. The sample carries over 250,000 clones, approximately 90% recorded once. From germline, CDR1 is SGHRS and CDR2 YFSETQ. The CDR3 spans 14 residues. The V and J ends lost 2 bases and 6 bases respectively, with 13 bases between them. In Seattle, patients joined the study during active infection and were tracked longitudinally. The chain combines TRBV5-1 with TRBJ2-3, with a weak D call TRBD1 (5 bases). Sequences were obtained from peripheral blood. This TCR came from a woman in her thirties with COVID-19, enrolled during active disease. CDR3 coding DNA: TGCGCCAGCAGCTTCGAAGACAGCGTTGATACGCAGTATTTT. It codes for CASSFEDSVDTQYF.